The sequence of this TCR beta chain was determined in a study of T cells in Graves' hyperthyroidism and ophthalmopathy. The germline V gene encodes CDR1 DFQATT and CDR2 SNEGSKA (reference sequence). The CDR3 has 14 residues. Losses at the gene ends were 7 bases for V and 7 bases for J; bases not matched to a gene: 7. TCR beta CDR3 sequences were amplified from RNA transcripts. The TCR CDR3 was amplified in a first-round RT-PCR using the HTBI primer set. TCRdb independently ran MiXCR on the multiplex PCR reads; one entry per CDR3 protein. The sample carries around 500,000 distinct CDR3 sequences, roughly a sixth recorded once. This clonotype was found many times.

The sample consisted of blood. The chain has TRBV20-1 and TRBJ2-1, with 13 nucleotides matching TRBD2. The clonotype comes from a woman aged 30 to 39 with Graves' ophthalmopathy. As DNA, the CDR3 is TGCAGTGTTTTAGGGACTAGCGGGACAAATGAGCAGTTCTTC. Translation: CSVLGTSGTNEQFF.